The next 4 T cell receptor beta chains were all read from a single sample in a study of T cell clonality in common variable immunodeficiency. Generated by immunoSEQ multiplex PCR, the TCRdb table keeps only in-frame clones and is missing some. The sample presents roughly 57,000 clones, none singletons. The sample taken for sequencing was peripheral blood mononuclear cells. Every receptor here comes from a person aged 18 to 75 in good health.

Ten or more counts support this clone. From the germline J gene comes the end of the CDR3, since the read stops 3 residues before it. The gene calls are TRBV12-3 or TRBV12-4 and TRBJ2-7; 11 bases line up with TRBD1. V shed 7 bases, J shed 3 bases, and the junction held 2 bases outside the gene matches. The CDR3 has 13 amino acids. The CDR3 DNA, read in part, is TGTGCCAGCACCGGGACAGGGGGCTACGAG. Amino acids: CASTGTGGYE. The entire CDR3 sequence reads CASTGTGGYEQYF.

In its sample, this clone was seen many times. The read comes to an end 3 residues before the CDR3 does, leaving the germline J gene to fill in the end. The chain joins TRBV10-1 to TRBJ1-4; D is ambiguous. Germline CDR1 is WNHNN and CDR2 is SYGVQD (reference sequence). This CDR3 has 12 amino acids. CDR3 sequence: CASGDNAGKLFF. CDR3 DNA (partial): TGCGCCAGCGGGGATAACGCGGGGAAA.

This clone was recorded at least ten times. The CDR3 loop is CASSPGQNNEKLFF. CDR3 DNA (partial): TGCGCCAGCAGTCCAGGACAGAATAATGAAAAG. The rearrangement uses TRBV5-1 and TRBJ2-2, with D possibly TRBD1 on 6 matching bases. The CDR3 is cut off 3 residues early in the read; its end comes from the germline J gene. The CDR3 has 14 residues. Germline V gene sequence: CDR1 SGHRS, CDR2 YFSETQ.

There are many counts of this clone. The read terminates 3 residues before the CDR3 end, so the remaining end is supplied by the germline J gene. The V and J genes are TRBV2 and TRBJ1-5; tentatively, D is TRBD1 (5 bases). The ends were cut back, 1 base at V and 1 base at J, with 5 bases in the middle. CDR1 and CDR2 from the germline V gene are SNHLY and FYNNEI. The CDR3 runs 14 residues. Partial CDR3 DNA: TGTGCCAGCAGTGAAGAGGGGAGCAATCAGCCC. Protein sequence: CASSEEGSNQP. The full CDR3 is CASSEEGSNQPQHF.